This T cell receptor (beta chain) emerged from a study of blood T cell repertoires in COVID-19. In the study overall: Donors in the United States, Italy and Spain gave samples during acute or convalescent COVID-19. PBMCs, B-cell-depleted T cells, or T cells provided the cDNA or gDNA that made up the material.

Study processing details: The authors estimated nucleated cell counts from reference gene primer amplification. Assay: immunoSEQ multiplex PCR; the TCRdb copy retains only in-frame clones and omits some. V and J calls and clone size follow that table, whereas D and trimming were derived from the DNA. The sample holds around 300,000 clones; around nine tenths are singletons and the top ten take 0.94%. The CDR3 covers 14 residues. Trimming pared 0 bases from V and 2 bases from J, leaving 8 bases between. Germline V gene sequence: CDR1 SGHNT, CDR2 YYREEE (reference sequence). The chain carries TRBV5-4 and TRBJ1-1; possible D gene TRBD1, 5 bases. The origin of this receptor is a woman between 40 and 50 years old who had recovered from COVID-19. Sequencing was done on a sample of peripheral blood. CDR3 DNA sequence: TGTGCCAGCAGCTTGGTGACAGAAAACACTGAAGCTTTCTTT. Translated: CASSLVTENTEAFF.